The 30 T cell receptor beta chains listed next were all sequenced from one sample in a study of T-cell reconstitution after alpha-beta-depleted transplantation in children. Library preparation (for TCRbeta) was performed with unique molecular identifiers. A single record per CDR3 protein comes from TCRdb applying MiXCR to the PCR reads. Among hundreds of thousands of distinct CDR3 sequences listed, 16% were seen once. Sequencing was performed on PBMCs from the stem cell graft donor, taken from the stem cell graft. These receptors were obtained from a human donor who donated a stem cell graft to a child with acute myeloid leukemia.

The rearrangement joins TRBV20-1 to TRBJ1-1; D is uncertain. V lost 6 bases and J lost 4, with 18 bases in between. Looked up from germline, CDR1 is DFQATT and CDR2 is SNEGSKA (reference sequence). CDR3 size: 14 residues. This CDR3 is CSARTGVWGTEAFF. CDR3 bases: TGCAGTGCACGCACCGGGGTTTGGGGCACTGAAGCTTTCTTT.

This clonotype has only a few counts. V usage is TRBV7-9 and J usage is TRBJ1-4, with D maybe TRBD1 (6 bases). V lost 6 bases, J lost 5 bases, and 13 bases lay in between. The CDR3 totals 14 residues. Germline CDR1 is SEHNR and CDR2 is FQNEAQ (reference sequence). CDR3 loop: CASRLDRGNEKLFF. The CDR3 coding sequence is TGTGCCAGCAGGTTGGACAGAGGGAATGAAAAACTGTTTTTT.

This clonotype has a count of ten or more. This chain uses TRBV20-1 with TRBJ1-2; TRBD1 might be the D (6 bases). The ends were cut back, 6 bases at V and 3 bases at J, with 14 bases in the middle. Germline loops: CDR1 DFQATT, CDR2 SNEGSKA (reference sequence). The CDR3 consists of 13 residues. In nucleotides, the CDR3 is TGCAGTGCCCCACAGGGTGGTGACTATGGCTACACCTTC. This codes for CSAPQGGDYGYTF.

This chain joins TRBV5-1 and TRBJ2-5; TRBD2 is a possible D gene (6 bases). This CDR3 region has 15 residues. CDR1 is SGHRS and CDR2 is YFSETQ in the germline V gene. Trimming left V 2 bases short and J 2 bases short, with 13 bases between. CDR3 protein: CASSFHPGGQETQYF. The DNA of the CDR3 is TGCGCCAGCAGCTTCCACCCCGGGGGACAAGAGACCCAGTACTTC.

This clonotype was counted ten times or more. V gene TRBV12-3 or TRBV12-4 combines with J gene TRBJ2-7; D is unclear. Deletions cut 2 bases from V and 5 bases from J, with 7 bases between. The CDR3 consists of 12 residues. The CDR3 protein is CASSLQWDEQYF. The CDR3 coding sequence is TGTGCCAGCAGTTTACAATGGGACGAGCAGTACTTC.

The chain links TRBV7-2 to TRBJ1-5; the match to TRBD1 covers 7 bases. The CDR3 consists of 15 residues. Per the germline V gene, CDR1 is SGHTA and CDR2 is FQGNSA. Trimming removed 2 bases from V and 5 bases from J; junction bases left unmatched: 6. Here the CDR3 DNA reads TGTGCCAGCAGCTTACGGCAGGGGGACGATCAGCCCCAGCATTTT. Translating it yields CASSLRQGDDQPQHF.

This clonotype was counted ten times or more. The V call is TRBV10-2, the J call TRBJ2-5; 13 positions agree with TRBD2. Germline V lookup: CDR1 WSHSY, CDR2 SAAADI. The CDR3 is 13 residues long. The V segment lost 8 bases and the J segment 3 bases; nucleotides outside the gene matches: 0. CDR3: CASGTSGKETQYF. The CDR3 DNA sequence: TGCGCCAGCGGGACTAGCGGGAAAGAGACCCAGTACTTC.

This sequence joins TRBV14 and TRBJ2-3, with D perhaps matching TRBD2 (6 bases). Germline CDR1 is SGHDN and CDR2 is FVKESK. The CDR3 has 14 residues. Trimming took 6 bases from V and 11 from J, leaving 21 bases between them. The CDR3 DNA is TGTGCCAGCAGGCTGACTAGTTGGTATGGTGAGCAGTATTTT. Protein sequence: CASRLTSWYGEQYF. Full variable domain (remainder filled in from reference TRBV14 and TRBJ2-3): EAGVTQFPSHSVIEKGQTVTLRCDPISGHDNLYWYRRVMGKEIKFLLHFVKESKQDESGMPNNRFLAERTGGTYSTLKVQPAELEDSGVYFCASRLTSWYGEQYFGPGTRLTVL.

A note on this clonotype: This sequence may be a read error, since a much larger clone differs from it by one base. This rearrangement joins TRBV20-1 to TRBJ2-3; 7 bases agree with TRBD2. From germline, CDR1 is DFQATT and CDR2 SNEGSKA (reference sequence). The CDR3 has 14 amino acids. With V trimmed by 1 base and J by 4 bases, 5 bases remained unmatched. The CDR3 region is CSARAPAGPDTQYF. The CDR3 coding sequence is TGCAGTGCTAGAGCCCCAGCGGGGCCAGATACGCAGTATTTT.

This clonotype has a count of ten or more. This chain uses TRBV20-1 with TRBJ2-1; D unresolved. Germline-derived CDR1 and CDR2 are DFQATT and SNEGSKA (reference sequence). This CDR3 is built from 14 residues. Trimming removed 6 bases from V and 1 base from J, with 13 bases in between. This CDR3 reads CSANAFISYNEQFF. CDR3 in DNA: TGCAGTGCAAATGCCTTCATATCCTACAATGAGCAGTTCTTC.

In its sample, this clonotype was seen many times. The rearrangement uses TRBV29-1 and TRBJ2-7; 9 nucleotides match TRBD1. CDR3 size: 13 residues. V was pared by 6 bases and J by 7 bases, with 10 bases of the junction left unmatched. Germline lookup yields CDR1 SQVTM and CDR2 ANQGSEA. CDR3: CSVTNGQGLEQYF. The CDR3 DNA is TGCAGCGTCACGAACGGACAGGGGTTGGAGCAGTACTTC.

This clonotype was detected a few times. The J gene is TRBJ1-2, the V gene TRBV6-2 or TRBV6-3, with a weak D call TRBD1 (6 bases). The CDR3 contains 14 residues. Trimming took off 6 bases at V and 4 bases at J, with 15 bases between the two ends. The V gene's germline CDR1 is MNHEY and CDR2 SVGEGT. CDR3 DNA sequence: TGTGCCAGCAGGGGGTCCGGACAGATCTATGGCTACACCTTC. Its translation: CASRGSGQIYGYTF.

In this sample, this clonotype turned up many times. The rearrangement uses TRBV20-1 and TRBJ2-7; D not resolved. V was shortened by 0 bases and J by 5 bases, with 11 bases between the two germline ends. Germline CDR1 is DFQATT and CDR2 is SNEGSKA (reference sequence). This CDR3 region has 13 residues. CDR3 loop: CSARDPTTDEQYV. The CDR3 nucleotides are TGCAGTGCTAGAGATCCTACCACGGACGAGCAGTACGTC.

This clonotype was seen at least ten times. The rearrangement joins TRBV5-1 to TRBJ2-2; D is unresolved. The germline V gene encodes CDR1 SGHRS and CDR2 YFSETQ. The CDR3 runs 16 residues. Trimming cost V 4 bases and J 0 bases, with 13 bases left between them. In DNA form, the CDR3 reads TGCGCCAGCAGCCCGGACGTAGCCGCGAACACCGGGGAGCTGTTTTTT. Protein: CASSPDVAANTGELFF.

This clonotype was picked up a small number of times. The chain couples TRBV6-1 to TRBJ2-7; 10 bases align to TRBD1. Germline V lookup: CDR1 MNHNS, CDR2 SASEGT. With V trimmed by 3 bases and J by 1 base, 6 bases remained unmatched. The CDR3 is 16 residues long. CDR3 in amino acids: CASSDLGTGVSYEQYF. As DNA, the CDR3 is TGTGCCAGCAGTGACCTTGGGACAGGGGTTTCCTACGAGCAGTACTTC.

The chain couples TRBV25-1 to TRBJ2-2; D may be TRBD2 (7 bases). Trimming took off 9 bases at V and 7 bases at J, with 18 bases between the two ends. CDR1 MGHDK and CDR2 SYGVNS come from the germline V gene. CDR3 length equals 14 residues. In DNA, the CDR3 is TGTGCCAGGTTGGGGGGGCGCTTGATCGGGGAGCTGTTTTTT. Its protein is CARLGGRLIGELFF.

This clonotype was recorded at least ten times. CDR3 sequence (DNA): TGCGCCAGCAGAAAGGGGGCGAGGGAGACCCAGTACTTC. This sequence encodes CASRKGARETQYF. The genes are TRBV5-1 and TRBJ2-5, with TRBD1 identical over 7 bases. Germline V gives CDR1 SGHRS, CDR2 YFSETQ. The V segment lost 5 bases and the J segment 5 bases; nucleotides outside the gene matches: 6. The CDR3 is made up of 13 amino acids.

This clonotype showed up many times. The rearrangement joins TRBV10-3 to TRBJ2-4, with D unclear. CDR1 ENHRY and CDR2 SYGVKD come from the germline V gene. V was clipped by 6 bases and J by 6 bases, with 21 bases between them. There are 16 residues in the CDR3. Written as DNA, the CDR3 is TGTGCCATCAGAGGTGGCGGCTCGCCACAAGGAAACATTCAGTACTTC. It translates to CAIRGGGSPQGNIQYF.

This clonotype was counted ten times or more. V is TRBV27 and J is TRBJ2-7, with 7 bases aligning to TRBD1. The CDR3 has 16 residues. The germline gives CDR1 MNHEY, CDR2 SMNVEV (reference sequence). V shed 3 bases and J 3 bases; nucleotides not matched to a gene: 11. CDR3 region: CASSLALRDSFYEQYF. The CDR3 DNA follows: TGTGCCAGCAGTTTGGCCCTTCGGGACAGCTTCTACGAGCAGTACTTC.

This clonotype was detected only once. This chain joins TRBV12-2 and TRBJ2-7; whether TRBD2, the table's D call, matches the DNA was not checked. TRBV12-2 is tagged as a pseudogene. This CDR3 has 17 residues. CDR3 in amino acids: CASRLWHGGPPAYEQYV. CDR3 DNA sequence: TGTGCAAGTCGCTTATGGCACGGGGGCCCTCCGGCATACGAGCAGTACGTC.

This clonotype was observed a few times. The genes are TRBV5-1 and TRBJ2-5; 9 bases align to TRBD1. The CDR3 has 16 amino acids. The junction had 14 bases not matched to a gene; V was cut back by 7 bases and J by 4 bases. Germline-derived CDR1 and CDR2 are SGHRS and YFSETQ. In DNA, the CDR3 is TGCGCCAGCTTCCCCGGCCGGGACAGGGTCTCAGAGACCCAGTACTTC. Its protein product is CASFPGRDRVSETQYF.

This clonotype was seen a few times. J is TRBJ2-3 and V is TRBV24-1, with 7 bases that match TRBD1. Germline V lookup: CDR1 KGHDR, CDR2 SFDVKD. After removal of 3 bases from V and 3 bases from J, the junction contained 8 bases not matched to a gene. The CDR3 is 16 residues long. The CDR3 protein is CATSDPGTAKTDTQYF. The DNA of the CDR3 is TGTGCCACCAGTGATCCCGGGACAGCGAAGACAGATACGCAGTATTTT.

The V gene is TRBV12-3 or TRBV12-4, the J gene TRBJ2-3, with D possibly TRBD2 on 5 matching bases. Trimming cost V 6 bases and J 1 base, with 14 bases left between them. This CDR3 has 15 amino acids. In nucleotides, the CDR3 is TGTGCCAGCAGGTTGTTCGGAGGCGGCACAGATACGCAGTATTTT. It is translated as CASRLFGGGTDTQYF.

This clonotype was seen repeatedly, ten times or more. The V call is TRBV18, the J call TRBJ1-1; D is ambiguous. The CDR3 runs to 15 residues. Germline-derived CDR1 and CDR2 are KGHSH and LQKENI. Deletions cut 2 bases from V and 0 bases from J, with 10 bases between. The CDR3 DNA reads as TGTGCCAGCTCACCAGATACCCTCCTGAACACTGAAGCTTTCTTT. Translation: CASSPDTLLNTEAFF.

This clonotype was seen repeatedly, ten times or more. The V gene is TRBV29-1, the J gene TRBJ1-1, with D possibly TRBD1 on 6 matching bases. CDR1 is SQVTM and CDR2 is ANQGSEA in the germline V gene. The V gene lost 6 bases and the J gene lost 5 bases, with 16 bases spanning the gap. This CDR3 is 13 amino acids long. CDR3 loop: CSVVEGGGTEAFF. The CDR3 DNA reads as TGCAGCGTCGTAGAGGGGGGAGGGACTGAAGCTTTCTTT.

Only a few counts were recorded for this clonotype. The chain joins TRBV9 to TRBJ2-5; D possibly corresponds to TRBD1 (5 bases). The V and J ends lost 4 bases and 5 bases respectively, with 15 bases between them. From germline, CDR1 is SGDLS and CDR2 YYNGEE. The CDR3 loop spans 14 amino acids. In DNA form, the CDR3 reads TGTGCCAGCAGCCCAGGGAACGGGTGGGAGACCCAGTACTTC. This gives the protein CASSPGNGWETQYF.

This clonotype was counted between two and nine times. The genes are TRBV27 and TRBJ1-2, with a weak D call TRBD1 (5 bases). V was shortened by 5 bases and J by 6 bases, with 19 bases between the two germline ends. The CDR3 spans 15 residues. The germline V gene has CDR1 MNHEY and CDR2 SMNVEV (reference sequence). The CDR3 is CASSRLVQAHDGYTF. CDR3 sequence (DNA): TGTGCCAGCAGTCGACTGGTACAGGCCCATGATGGCTACACCTTC.

In regard to this clonotype: This could be a read error, since a much larger clone is one nucleotide away. The chain links TRBV12-3 or TRBV12-4 to TRBJ2-1; a possible D gene is TRBD1 (6 bases). Trimming took 7 bases from V and 11 from J, leaving 12 bases between them. The CDR3 extends over 11 amino acids. CDR3 bases: TGTGCCAGCACTCCAGGGGATCAGCAGTTCTTC. This encodes CASTPGDQQFF.

This clonotype was found a few times. V is TRBV19 and J is TRBJ1-5; 7 nucleotides match TRBD1. CDR3 length: 17 amino acids. The V and J ends lost 5 bases and 1 base, in that order; junction bases with no gene match: 11. Germline lookup yields CDR1 LNHDA and CDR2 SQIVND (reference sequence). The CDR3 DNA reads as TGTGCCAGTAGTCCCCGACAGGGCGCTTTGAGCAATCAGCCCCAGCATTTT. It specifies CASSPRQGALSNQPQHF.

The CDR3 DNA sequence: TGTGCCACCAGCAGAGGTGGCAGAGCCTACGAGCAGTACGTC. Translated: CATSRGGRAYEQYV. The genes are TRBV15 and TRBJ2-7; D ambiguous. Germline CDR1 LNHNV, CDR2 YYDKDF (reference sequence). The CDR3 is made up of 14 amino acids. Trimming took 1 base from V and 2 from J, leaving 9 bases between them.